The clone carrying this T cell receptor beta chain has ten or more counts. Its antigen remains unknown. The data were taken from a study of T cells after posttransplantation cyclophosphamide. Study results and limitations: TRB clonality was highly associated with recipient CMV seropositivity and reactivation. Donor CD8+ memory clones often dominated recipient blood repertoires at later times.

The related graft donor's blood sample was taken on the day of bone marrow donation. The protocol was immunoSEQ multiplex PCR, while the TCRdb copy is restricted to in-frame clones and leaves out a portion. The table lists under 45,000 clones, with no singletons. V shed 5 bases and J 12 bases; nucleotides not matched to a gene: 7. The CDR3 is made up of 15 amino acids. Per germline, CDR1 MNHEY and CDR2 SVGAGI. Sequencing input: PBMCs. The receptor was derived from a young man in good health and a related stem cell transplant donor. The chain couples TRBV6-5 to TRBJ2-1; TRBD2 agrees at 16 bases. CDR3 bases: TGTGCCAGCAGTGGGACTAGCGGGGGGGTTATGGTGCAGTTCTTC. Encoded protein: CASSGTSGGVMVQFF.